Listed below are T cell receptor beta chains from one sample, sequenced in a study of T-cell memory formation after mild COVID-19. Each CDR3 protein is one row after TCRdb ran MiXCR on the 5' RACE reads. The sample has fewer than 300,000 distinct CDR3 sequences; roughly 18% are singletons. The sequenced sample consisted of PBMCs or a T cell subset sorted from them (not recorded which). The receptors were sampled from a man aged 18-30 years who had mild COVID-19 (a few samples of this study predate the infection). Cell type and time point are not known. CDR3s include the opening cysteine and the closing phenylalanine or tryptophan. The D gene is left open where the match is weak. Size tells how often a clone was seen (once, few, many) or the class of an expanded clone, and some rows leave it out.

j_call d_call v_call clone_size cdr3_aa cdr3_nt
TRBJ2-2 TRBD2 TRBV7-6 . CASSPQSGANGELFF TGTGCCAGCAGCCCCCAAAGCGGGGCGAACGGGGAGCTGTTTTTT
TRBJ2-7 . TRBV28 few CASSKEGYEQYF TGTGCCAGCAGTAAGGAGGGTTACGAGCAGTACTTC
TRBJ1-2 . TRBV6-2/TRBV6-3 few CASRSTNYGYTF TGTGCCAGCAGATCGACGAACTATGGCTACACCTTC
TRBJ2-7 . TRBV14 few CASSHGYEQYF TGTGCCAGCAGCCACGGATACGAGCAGTACTTC
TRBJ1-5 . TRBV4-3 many CASSQETRGQPQHF TGCGCCAGCAGCCAAGAAACGCGGGGCCAGCCCCAGCATTTT
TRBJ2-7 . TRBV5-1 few CASSTTGSSYEQYF TGCGCCAGCAGCACCACAGGGAGCTCCTACGAGCAGTACTTC
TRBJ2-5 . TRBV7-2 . CASITPGVGETQYF TGTGCCAGCATCACTCCGGGCGTAGGCGAGACCCAGTACTTC
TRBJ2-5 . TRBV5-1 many CASMRWGTPQETQYF TGCGCCAGCATGCGATGGGGGACTCCGCAAGAGACCCAGTACTTC
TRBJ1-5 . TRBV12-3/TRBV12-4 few CASSSTSGSQPQHF TGTGCCAGCAGTTCCACCTCCGGGAGTCAGCCCCAGCATTTT
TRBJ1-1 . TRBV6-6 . CASSYVRQLNTEAFF TGTGCCAGCAGTTACGTCCGACAGTTGAACACTGAAGCTTTCTTT
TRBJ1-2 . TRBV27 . CASSLSNRAPGYTF TGTGCCAGCAGTTTATCGAACAGGGCTCCCGGCTACACCTTC
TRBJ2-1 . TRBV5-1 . CASSLAAGSSNEQFF TGCGCCAGCAGCTTGGCCGCAGGGTCAAGCAATGAGCAGTTCTTC
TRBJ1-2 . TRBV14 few CASSQDIPSWADGYTF TGTGCCAGCAGCCAAGATATACCCTCCTGGGCGGATGGCTACACCTTC
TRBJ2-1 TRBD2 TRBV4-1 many CASSYPGLAGPNEQFF TGCGCCAGCAGCTATCCGGGACTAGCGGGGCCCAATGAGCAGTTCTTC
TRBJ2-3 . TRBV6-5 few CASRRGASLADTQYF TGTGCCAGCAGACGGGGGGCCTCCTTAGCAGATACGCAGTATTTT
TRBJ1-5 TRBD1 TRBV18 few CASSPTGSKQPQHF TGTGCCAGCTCCCCGACAGGGTCGAAGCAGCCCCAGCATTTT
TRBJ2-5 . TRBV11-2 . CASSLGGGFQETQYF TGTGCCAGCAGCTTGGGGGGCGGGTTCCAAGAGACCCAGTACTTC
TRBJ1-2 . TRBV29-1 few CSVEVQGGYTF TGCAGCGTTGAAGTTCAGGGAGGCTACACCTTC
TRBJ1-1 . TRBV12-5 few CASGSGNVAEAFF TGTGCTAGTGGGTCCGGAAACGTAGCTGAAGCTTTCTTT
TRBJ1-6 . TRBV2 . CASSERGAGGSYNSPLHF TGTGCCAGCAGTGAAAGAGGGGCCGGCGGCTCCTATAATTCACCCCTCCACTTT
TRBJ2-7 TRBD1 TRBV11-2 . CASSLESQGEQYF TGTGCCAGCAGCTTAGAGTCACAGGGGGAGCAGTACTTC
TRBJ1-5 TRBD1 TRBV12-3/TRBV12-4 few CASSLRGGSGQPQHF TGTGCCAGCAGTTTGCGAGGGGGCTCGGGTCAGCCCCAGCATTTT
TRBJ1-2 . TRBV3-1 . CASSQDSGSGYGYTF TGTGCCAGCAGCCAAGATTCCGGTTCCGGCTATGGCTACACCTTC
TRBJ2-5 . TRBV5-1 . CASSLDNGETQYF TGCGCCAGCAGCTTGGACAATGGGGAGACCCAGTACTTC
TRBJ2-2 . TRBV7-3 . CASSLRGGELFF TGTGCCAGCAGCCTCAGGGGCGGGGAGCTGTTTTTT
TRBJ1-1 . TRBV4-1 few CASSQPTRRGWTEAFF TGCGCCAGCAGCCAGCCAACCCGCAGGGGATGGACTGAAGCTTTCTTT
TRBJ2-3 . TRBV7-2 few CASSPGTRGWDTQYF TGTGCCAGCAGCCCTGGGACCCGGGGGTGGGATACGCAGTATTTT
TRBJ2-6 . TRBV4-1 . CASSQDGGTGANVLTF TGCGCCAGCAGCCAAGATGGGGGAACTGGGGCCAACGTCCTGACTTTC
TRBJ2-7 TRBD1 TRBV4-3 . CASSRYGQGRMHEQYF TGCGCCAGCAGCCGGTACGGACAGGGGAGGATGCACGAGCAGTACTTC
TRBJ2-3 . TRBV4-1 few CASSQDYGATGTDTQYF TGCGCCAGCAGCCAAGATTACGGGGCTACCGGCACAGATACGCAGTATTTT
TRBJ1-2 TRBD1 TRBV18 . CASSPTDRDYGYTF TGTGCCAGCTCACCAACGGACAGGGACTATGGCTACACCTTC
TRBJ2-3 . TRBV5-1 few CASSAEGDTQYF TGCGCCAGCAGCGCGGAGGGCGATACGCAGTATTTT
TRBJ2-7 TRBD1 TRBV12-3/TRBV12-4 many CASSIGQGMYEQYF TGTGCCAGCAGTATCGGACAGGGAATGTACGAGCAGTACTTC
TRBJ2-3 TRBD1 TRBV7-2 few CASSFPLRGRGTDTQYF TGTGCCAGCAGCTTCCCCCTCAGGGGGCGCGGCACAGATACGCAGTATTTT
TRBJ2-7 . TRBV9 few CASSVDSLRAEQYF TGTGCCAGCAGCGTAGATAGCCTGCGCGCCGAGCAGTACTTC
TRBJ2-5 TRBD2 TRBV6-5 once CASSYGRGGGETQYF TGTGCCAGCAGTTACGGTCGGGGGGGCGGCGAGACCCAGTACTTC
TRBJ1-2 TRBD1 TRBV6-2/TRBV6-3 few CASSSSDRIAGYTF TGTGCCAGCAGTAGCTCGGACAGGATCGCTGGCTACACCTTC
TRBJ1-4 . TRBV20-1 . CSAREGAGVEKLFF TGCAGTGCTAGAGAGGGAGCAGGGGTTGAAAAACTGTTTTTT
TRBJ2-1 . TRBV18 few CASSPYMDEQFF TGTGCCAGCTCACCCTATATGGATGAGCAGTTCTTC
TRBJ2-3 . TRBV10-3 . CAISGPQPGTATDTQYF TGTGCCATCAGTGGGCCGCAGCCCGGGACTGCCACAGATACGCAGTATTTT
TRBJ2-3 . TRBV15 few CATSRDPLRGTDTQYF TGTGCCACCAGCAGAGATCCCCTCCGGGGCACAGATACGCAGTATTTT
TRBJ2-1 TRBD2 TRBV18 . CASSPVGGAYNEQFF TGTGCCAGCTCACCTGTGGGGGGGGCCTACAATGAGCAGTTCTTC
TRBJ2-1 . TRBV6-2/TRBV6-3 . CASSLRRSSYNEQFF TGTGCCAGCAGCCTGAGACGGAGCTCCTACAATGAGCAGTTCTTC
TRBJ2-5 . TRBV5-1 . CASSTNLGSGGAGPQETQYF TGCGCCAGCAGCACGAACCTGGGGAGCGGCGGGGCCGGACCACAAGAGACCCAGTACTTC
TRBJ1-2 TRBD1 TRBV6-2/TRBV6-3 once CASSLAGTGSCTF TGTGCCAGCAGTCTAGCCGGGACAGGGAGTTGCACCTTC
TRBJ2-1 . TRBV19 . CASSMEGMDEQFF TGTGCCAGTAGTATGGAGGGGATGGATGAGCAGTTCTTC
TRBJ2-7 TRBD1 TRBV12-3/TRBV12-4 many CASSPRQGPTYEQYF TGTGCCAGCAGTCCCCGACAGGGTCCTACCTACGAGCAGTACTTC
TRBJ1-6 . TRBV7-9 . CASSRTDPYNSPLHF TGTGCCAGCAGCCGGACTGATCCCTATAATTCACCCCTCCACTTT
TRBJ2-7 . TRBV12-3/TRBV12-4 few CASTPRGLSYEQYF TGTGCCAGCACCCCGCGCGGCTTATCCTACGAGCAGTACTTC
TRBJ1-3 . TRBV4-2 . CASSFSNFGNTIYF TGTGCCAGCAGCTTCAGCAATTTTGGAAACACCATATATTTT
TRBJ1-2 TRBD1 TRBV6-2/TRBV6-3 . CASSYLGTGRYGYTF TGTGCCAGCAGTTACCTCGGGACAGGGCGCTATGGCTACACCTTC
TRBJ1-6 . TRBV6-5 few CASRQSWNSPLHF TGTGCCAGCAGACAGTCGTGGAATTCACCCCTCCACTTT
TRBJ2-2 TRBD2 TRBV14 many CASSQTRGGLSRTGELFF TGTGCCAGCAGCCAAACGCGGGGGGGCCTGAGTAGGACCGGGGAGCTGTTTTTT
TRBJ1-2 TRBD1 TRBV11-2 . CASSSTLTGAYGYTF TGTGCCAGCAGCTCTACTCTGACAGGGGCCTATGGCTACACCTTC
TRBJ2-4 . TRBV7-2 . CASSLEAGERNIQYF TGTGCCAGCAGCTTAGAGGCTGGGGAAAGGAACATTCAGTACTTC
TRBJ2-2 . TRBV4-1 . CASSQERRRELFF TGCGCCAGCAGCCAAGAACGACGCCGGGAGCTGTTTTTT
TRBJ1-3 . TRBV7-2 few CASSLGAAENTIYF TGTGCCAGCAGCTTGGGTGCGGCTGAAAACACCATATATTTT